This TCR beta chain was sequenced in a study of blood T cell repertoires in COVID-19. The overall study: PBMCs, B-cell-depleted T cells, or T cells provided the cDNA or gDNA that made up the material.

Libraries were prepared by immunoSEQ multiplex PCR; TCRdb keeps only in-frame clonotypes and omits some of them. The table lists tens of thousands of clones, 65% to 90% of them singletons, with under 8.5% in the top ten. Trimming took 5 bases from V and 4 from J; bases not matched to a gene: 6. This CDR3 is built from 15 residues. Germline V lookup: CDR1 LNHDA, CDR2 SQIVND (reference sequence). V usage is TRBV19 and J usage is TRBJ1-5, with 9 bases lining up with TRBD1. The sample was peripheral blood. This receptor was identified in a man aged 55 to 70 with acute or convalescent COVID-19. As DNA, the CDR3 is TGTGCCAGTAGTCCCGGGACAGGGCGAAATCAGCCCCAGCATTTT. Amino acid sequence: CASSPGTGRNQPQHF.